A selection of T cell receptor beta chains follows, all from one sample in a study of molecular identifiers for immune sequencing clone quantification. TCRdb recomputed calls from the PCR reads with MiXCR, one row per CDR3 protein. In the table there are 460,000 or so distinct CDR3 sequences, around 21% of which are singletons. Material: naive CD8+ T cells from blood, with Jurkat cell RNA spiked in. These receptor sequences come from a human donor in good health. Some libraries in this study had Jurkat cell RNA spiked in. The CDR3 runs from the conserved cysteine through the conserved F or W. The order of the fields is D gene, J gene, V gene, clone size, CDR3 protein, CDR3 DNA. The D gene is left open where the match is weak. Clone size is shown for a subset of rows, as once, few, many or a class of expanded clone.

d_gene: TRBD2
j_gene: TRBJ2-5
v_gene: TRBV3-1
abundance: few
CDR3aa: CASSPRGSGIGETQYF
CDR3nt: TGTGCCAGCAGCCCCCGGGGTAGCGGGATTGGCGAGACCCAGTACTTC

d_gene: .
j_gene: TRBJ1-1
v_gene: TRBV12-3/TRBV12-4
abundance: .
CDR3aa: CASSGPSGGEAFF
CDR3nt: TGTGCCAGCAGTGGGCCCAGCGGAGGAGAAGCTTTCTTT

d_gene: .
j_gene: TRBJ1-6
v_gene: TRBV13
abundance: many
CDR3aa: CASSSGRTYNSPLHF
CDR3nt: TGTGCCAGCAGCTCAGGACGGACGTATAATTCACCCCTCCACTTT

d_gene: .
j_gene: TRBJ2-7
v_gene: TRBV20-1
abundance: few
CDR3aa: CSARTFNTSGPNEQYF
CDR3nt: TGCAGTGCTAGAACATTCAACACATCAGGGCCCAACGAGCAGTACTTC

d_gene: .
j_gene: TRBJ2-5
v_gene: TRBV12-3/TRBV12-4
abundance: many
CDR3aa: CASSLSNQETQYF
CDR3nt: TGTGCCAGCAGTTTATCCAACCAAGAGACCCAGTACTTC

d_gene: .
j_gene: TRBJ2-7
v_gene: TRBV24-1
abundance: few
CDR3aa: CATRFGRSSPNSYEQYF
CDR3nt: TGTGCCACCCGCTTTGGGAGGTCGTCGCCCAATTCCTACGAGCAGTACTTC

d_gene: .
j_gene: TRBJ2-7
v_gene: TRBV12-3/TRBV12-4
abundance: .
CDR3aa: CASSPEGREQYF
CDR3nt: TGTGCCAGCTCTCCCGAGGGGCGGGAGCAGTACTTC

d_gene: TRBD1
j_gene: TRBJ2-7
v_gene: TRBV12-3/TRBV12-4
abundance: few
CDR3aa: CASSLGTGSHEQYF
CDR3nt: TGTGCCAGCAGTTTGGGGACAGGGTCCCACGAGCAGTACTTC

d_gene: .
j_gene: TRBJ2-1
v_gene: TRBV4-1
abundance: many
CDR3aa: CASSQDQAGSSYNEQFF
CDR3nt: TGCGCCAGCAGCCAAGATCAAGCGGGTTCCTCCTACAATGAGCAGTTCTTC

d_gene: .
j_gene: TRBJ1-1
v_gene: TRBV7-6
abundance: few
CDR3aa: CASSTRGSRSGANTEAFF
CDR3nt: TGTGCCAGCAGCACGAGAGGATCGAGATCGGGGGCGAACACTGAAGCTTTCTTT

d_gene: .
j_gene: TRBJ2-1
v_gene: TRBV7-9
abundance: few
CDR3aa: CASSLGLSGGWDEQFF
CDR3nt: TGTGCCAGCAGCTTAGGTTTGTCGGGGGGCTGGGATGAGCAGTTCTTC

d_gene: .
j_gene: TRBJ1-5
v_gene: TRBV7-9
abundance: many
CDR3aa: CASSFSPGRDMSNQPQHF
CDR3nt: TGTGCCAGCAGCTTTTCGCCAGGGAGGGATATGAGCAATCAGCCCCAGCATTTT

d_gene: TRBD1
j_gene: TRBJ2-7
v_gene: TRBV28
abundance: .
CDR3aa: CASSFSGTVYEQYF
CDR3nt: TGTGCCAGCAGTTTCTCAGGGACAGTCTACGAGCAGTACTTC

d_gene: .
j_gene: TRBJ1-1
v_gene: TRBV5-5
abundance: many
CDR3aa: CASSLAVSYTEAFF
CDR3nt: TGTGCCAGCAGCTTAGCAGTATCTTACACTGAAGCTTTCTTT

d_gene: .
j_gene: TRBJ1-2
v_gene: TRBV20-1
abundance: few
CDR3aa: CSARDLDSNGYTF
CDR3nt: TGCAGTGCTAGAGATTTGGACAGTAATGGCTACACCTTC

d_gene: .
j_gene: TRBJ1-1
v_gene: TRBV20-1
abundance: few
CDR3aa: CSAVGTENTEAFF
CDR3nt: TGCAGTGCGGTCGGGACTGAAAACACTGAAGCTTTCTTT

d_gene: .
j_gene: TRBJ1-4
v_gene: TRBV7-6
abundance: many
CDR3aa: CASSLWGGTNEKLFF
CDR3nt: TGTGCCAGCAGCTTGTGGGGAGGCACTAATGAAAAACTGTTTTTT

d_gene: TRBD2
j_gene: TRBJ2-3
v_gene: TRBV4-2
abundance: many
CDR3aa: CASSQDSELASTDTQYF
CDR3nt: TGTGCCAGCAGCCAAGACTCCGAACTAGCGAGCACAGATACGCAGTATTTT

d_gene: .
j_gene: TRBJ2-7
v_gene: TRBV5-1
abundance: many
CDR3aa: CASSLETYEQYF
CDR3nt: TGCGCCAGCAGCTTGGAAACCTACGAGCAGTACTTC

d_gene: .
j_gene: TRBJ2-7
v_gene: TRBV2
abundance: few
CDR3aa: CAITDRPGPSSYEQYF
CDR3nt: TGTGCCATCACGGACCGACCGGGACCAAGCTCCTACGAGCAGTACTTC

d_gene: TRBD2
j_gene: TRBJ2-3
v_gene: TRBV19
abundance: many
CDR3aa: CASRRTSGGAADTQYF
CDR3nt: TGTGCCAGTAGGAGGACTAGCGGGGGGGCTGCAGATACGCAGTATTTT

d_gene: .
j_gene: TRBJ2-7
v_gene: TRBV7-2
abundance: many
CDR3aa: CASSLPPRSEQYF
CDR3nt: TGTGCCAGCAGCTTACCCCCCCGATCTGAGCAGTACTTC

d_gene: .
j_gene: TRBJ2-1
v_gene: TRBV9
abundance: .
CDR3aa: CASSVDVGGPTNEQFF
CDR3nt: TGTGCCAGCAGCGTAGATGTGGGGGGGCCCACTAATGAGCAGTTCTTC

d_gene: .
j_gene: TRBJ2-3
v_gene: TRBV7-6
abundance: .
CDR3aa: CASSLGTSLTTDTQYF
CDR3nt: TGTGCCAGCAGCCTAGGGACTTCACTTACCACAGATACGCAGTATTTT

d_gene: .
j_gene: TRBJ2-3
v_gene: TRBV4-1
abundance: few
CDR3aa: CASSQAPHLAMGTDTQYF
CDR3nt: TGCGCCAGCAGCCAGGCGCCGCATCTAGCGATGGGCACAGATACGCAGTATTTT

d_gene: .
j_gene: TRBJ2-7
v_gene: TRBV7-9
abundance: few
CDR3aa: CASSLGVGTSYEQYF
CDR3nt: TGTGCCAGCAGCCTAGGTGTAGGCACCTCCTACGAGCAGTACTTC

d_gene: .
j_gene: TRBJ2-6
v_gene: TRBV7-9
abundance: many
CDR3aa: CASSPPDSGANVLTF
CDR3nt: TGTGCCAGCAGCCCCCCGGACTCTGGGGCCAACGTCCTGACTTTC

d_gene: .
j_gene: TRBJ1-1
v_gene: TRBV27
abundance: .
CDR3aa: CASSFTGRGTEAFF
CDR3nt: TGTGCCAGCAGTTTTACAGGTCGCGGCACTGAAGCTTTCTTT

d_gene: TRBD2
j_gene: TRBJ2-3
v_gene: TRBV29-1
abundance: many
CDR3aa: CSVPRLAGSQDTQYF
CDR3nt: TGCAGCGTTCCACGACTAGCGGGATCGCAAGATACGCAGTATTTT

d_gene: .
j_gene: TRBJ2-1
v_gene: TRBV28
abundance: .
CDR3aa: CASRQDSNEKFF
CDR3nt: TGTGCCAGCAGACAGGACAGCAATGAGAAGTTCTTC

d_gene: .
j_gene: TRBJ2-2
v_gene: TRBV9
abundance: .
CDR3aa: CAISESGGLGTGELFF
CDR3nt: TGTGCCATCAGCGAGTCGGGGGGCCTTGGGACCGGGGAGCTGTTTTTT

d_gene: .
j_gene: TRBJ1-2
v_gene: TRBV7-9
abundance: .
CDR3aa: CASSPFSDGYTF
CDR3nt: TGTGCCAGCAGCCCGTTTTCTGATGGCTACACCTTC

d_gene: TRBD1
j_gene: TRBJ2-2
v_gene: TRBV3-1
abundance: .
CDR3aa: CASSQDRGLRTGELFF
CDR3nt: TGTGCCAGCAGTCAGGACAGGGGGCTAAGGACCGGGGAGCTGTTTTTT

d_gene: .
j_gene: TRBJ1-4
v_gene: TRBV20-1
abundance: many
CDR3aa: CSAGSLATNEKLFF
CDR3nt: TGCAGTGCTGGTTCCCTTGCAACTAATGAAAAACTGTTTTTT

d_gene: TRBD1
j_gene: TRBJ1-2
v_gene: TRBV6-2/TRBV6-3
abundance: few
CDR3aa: CASSYSNSGQVWYGYTF
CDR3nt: TGTGCCAGCAGTTACTCGAATTCGGGACAGGTCTGGTATGGCTACACCTTC

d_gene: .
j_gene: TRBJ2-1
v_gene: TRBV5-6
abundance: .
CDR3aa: CASSLDVTDYNEQFF
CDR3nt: TGTGCCAGCAGCTTGGACGTGACTGACTACAATGAGCAGTTCTTC

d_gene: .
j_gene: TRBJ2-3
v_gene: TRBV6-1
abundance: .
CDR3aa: CASSEQGPPDTQYF
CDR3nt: TGTGCCAGCAGTGAACAGGGTCCGCCAGATACGCAGTATTTT

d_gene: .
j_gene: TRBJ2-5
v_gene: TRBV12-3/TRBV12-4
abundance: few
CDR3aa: CASSLWLQGGSQETQYF
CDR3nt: TGTGCCAGCAGTTTGTGGTTACAGGGAGGGAGTCAAGAGACCCAGTACTTC

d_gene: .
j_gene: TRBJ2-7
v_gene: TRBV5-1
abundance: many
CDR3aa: CASSLDSGVWQYF
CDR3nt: TGCGCCAGCAGCTTGGATTCGGGAGTTTGGCAGTACTTC

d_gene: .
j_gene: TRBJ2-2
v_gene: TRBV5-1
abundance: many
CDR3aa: CASSLAPGTGELFF
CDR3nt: TGCGCCAGCAGCTTGGCACCGGGCACCGGGGAGCTGTTTTTT

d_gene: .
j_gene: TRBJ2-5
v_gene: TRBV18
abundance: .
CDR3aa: CASSYDEGWKTQYF
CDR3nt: TGTGCCAGCTCTTACGACGAGGGATGGAAGACCCAGTACTTC